What follows are 17 T cell receptor beta chains derived from one specimen sequenced in a study of control samples from healthy donors and cancer patients. The table came from immunoSEQ multiplex PCR; TCRdb's copy has only in-frame clones and leaves some out. The sample yields about 110,000 clones, approximately 90% seen once. The specimen was blood. The source is a woman aged 45-59 years in good health.

The V call is TRBV21-1, the J call TRBJ2-7; the listed D gene, TRBD1, was not tested against the DNA. TRBV21-1 is designated a pseudogene. The CDR3 runs to 21 residues. The CDR3 bases are TGTGCCAGCAGAGGGGAGGGAAACAGGGGGAGTGGGATCCCCTCCCCCTACGAGCAGTACGTC. It codes for CASRGEGNRGSGIPSPYEQYV.

V gene TRBV4-3 combines with J gene TRBJ2-7; tentatively, D is TRBD1 (5 bases). The CDR3 loop spans 15 amino acids. V dropped 3 bases and J dropped 4 bases, with 16 bases sitting between them. Germline values: CDR1 LGHNA, CDR2 YSLEER. The CDR3 DNA is TGCGCCAGCAGCCAGCAACTTGGGGCCTTTTACGAGCAGTACGTC. Protein sequence: CASSQQLGAFYEQYV.

This clone is labeled as large. V is TRBV5-6 and J is TRBJ1-2, with D possibly matching TRBD1 (6 bases). CDR3 length: 15 amino acids. CDR1 SGHDT and CDR2 YYEEEE come from the germline V gene. V lost 0 bases, J lost 8 bases, and 17 bases lay in between. CDR3 nucleotide sequence: TGTGCCAGCAGCTTGGGCTCTTTCCAGGGGCTGGGCTACACCTTC. The encoded protein is CASSLGSFQGLGYTF.

This clone was observed a handful of times. CDR3 nucleotides: TGTGCCAGCAACCCAGGGACCTATGGCTACACCTTC. Protein: CASNPGTYGYTF. V gene TRBV2 combines with J gene TRBJ1-2, with D possibly being TRBD1 (5 bases). Between the trimmed V and J ends, which lost 7 bases and 4 bases, there was a span of 10 bases. The CDR3 is 12 residues long. Germline CDR1 reads SNHLY; CDR2 reads FYNNEI.

The V and J genes are TRBV24-1 and TRBJ2-1, with 9 bases fitting TRBD1. J was trimmed by 1 base and V by 12 bases; bases with no gene match: 6. Germline V lookup: CDR1 KGHDR, CDR2 SFDVKD. CDR3 length: 14 amino acids. This CDR3 is CASSGQGSYNEQFF. CDR3 bases: TGTGCCTCTTCGGGACAGGGTTCCTACAATGAGCAGTTCTTC.

This clone is a singleton in its sample. The V call is TRBV29-1, the J call TRBJ1-1; D uncertain. The CDR3 is made up of 11 amino acids. Deletions cut 0 bases from V and 5 bases from J, with 4 bases between. CDR1 and CDR2 from the germline V gene are SQVTM and ANQGSEA. CDR3 residues: CSVEDRTEAFF. The CDR3 DNA reads as TGCAGCGTTGAAGATCGAACTGAAGCTTTCTTT.

V is TRBV4-1 and J is TRBJ2-3, with 9 bases identical to TRBD1. This CDR3 region has 15 residues. Germline assignment: CDR1 MGHRA and CDR2 YSYEKL. J gave up 7 bases and V 2 bases, and 7 bases lay outside the gene matches. This chain's CDR3 is CASSQFGQGRNTQYF. The CDR3 DNA reads TGCGCCAGCAGCCAATTCGGACAGGGGCGGAATACGCAGTATTTT.

This chain links TRBV7-2 with TRBJ2-4, with D possibly matching TRBD1 (6 bases). Germline V CDR1 and CDR2: SGHTA, FQGNSA. Trimming pared 5 bases from V and 9 bases from J, leaving 20 bases between. The CDR3 length is 15 residues. In DNA form, the CDR3 reads TGTGCCAGCAGCCCAGGGGCCCCCCCTGGGGCCATTCAGTACTTC. It translates to CASSPGAPPGAIQYF.

J is TRBJ2-1 and V is TRBV28; 9 positions match TRBD2. J gave up 14 bases and V 2 bases, and 7 bases lay outside the gene matches. Germline loops: CDR1 MDHEN, CDR2 SYDVKM. This CDR3 is built from 13 residues. This chain's CDR3 is CASSLLPSGVEFF. As DNA, the CDR3 is TGTGCCAGCAGTTTACTTCCTAGCGGGGTAGAGTTCTTC.

In its sample, this clone was seen once. The chain has TRBV9 and TRBJ1-6, with 9 positions matching TRBD1. The ends lost 3 bases at V and 1 base at J; junction bases unmatched: 8. The CDR3 is 18 amino acids. Per germline, CDR1 SGDLS and CDR2 YYNGEE. CDR3 residues: CASSGRDRELSYNSPLHF. CDR3 coding DNA: TGTGCCAGCAGCGGCCGGGACAGGGAATTATCCTATAATTCACCCCTCCACTTT. The full variable domain, completed using reference TRBV9 and TRBJ1-6, is DSGVTQTPKHLITATGQRVTLRCSPRSGDLSVYWYQQSLDQGLQFLIQYYNGEERAKGNILERFSAQQFPDLHSELNLSSLELGDSALYFCASSGRDRELSYNSPLHFGNGTRLTVT.

The V call is TRBV18, the J call TRBJ2-3, with TRBD2 as a possible D gene (5 bases). The CDR3 runs 14 residues. From germline, CDR1 is KGHSH and CDR2 LQKENI. V lost 6 bases and J lost 1, with 11 bases in between. The CDR3 DNA reads as TGTGCCAGCTCCCGGGATACGGGCACAGATACGCAGTATTTT. Translated, it gives CASSRDTGTDTQYF.

This chain uses TRBV7-6 with TRBJ2-3; TRBD1 matches at 8 bases. CDR3 length: 15 residues. Unmatched junction bases numbered 5, after V lost 2 bases and J lost 4 bases. Germline CDR1 and CDR2: SGHVS and FNYEAQ. CDR3 protein: CASSLLDRVADTQYF. In DNA, the CDR3 is TGTGCCAGCAGCTTACTGGACAGGGTGGCAGATACGCAGTATTTT.

This CDR3 reads CASSQDWTSPGELFF. The CDR3 DNA is TGTGCCAGCAGCCAAGATTGGACTAGTCCCGGGGAGCTGTTTTTT. The rearrangement links TRBV4-2 to TRBJ2-2; 7 bases are shared with TRBD2. The V gene's germline CDR1 is LGHNA and CDR2 YNFKEQ. CDR3 length: 15 amino acids. The J segment lost 6 bases and the V segment lost 0 bases, leaving 4 bases of the junction unmatched.

This rearrangement joins TRBV30 to TRBJ1-3, with a weak D call TRBD1 (5 bases). The CDR3 covers 15 residues. V was cut by 1 base and J by 0 bases, with 10 bases left in between. Germline V CDR1 and CDR2: GTSNPN, SVGIG (reference sequence). The DNA of the CDR3 is TGTGCCTGGAGTGAGGGGACGGCCTCTGGAAACACCATATATTTT. This codes for CAWSEGTASGNTIYF.

This sequence joins TRBV5-1 and TRBJ2-6; D not resolved. The CDR3 covers 15 residues. The V end was cut by 4 bases, the J end by 0 bases, with 8 bases between. Germline CDR1 SGHRS, CDR2 YFSETQ. CDR3 nucleotides: TGCGCCAGCAGCGATCGAACCTCTGGGGCCAACGTCCTGACTTTC. Protein sequence: CASSDRTSGANVLTF.

The CDR3 reads CASSPYGALGQPQHF. For the CDR3, the DNA is TGTGCCAGCAGTCCATACGGGGCGCTTGGTCAGCCCCAGCATTTT. The chain combines TRBV6-6 with TRBJ1-5; D might be TRBD1 (5 bases). The CDR3 has 15 amino acids. Trimming cost V 5 bases and J 6 bases, with 17 bases left between them. Germline V CDR1 and CDR2: MNHNY, SVGAGI (reference sequence).

The gene calls are TRBV15 and TRBJ1-1; D unclear. Germline V CDR1 and CDR2: LNHNV, YYDKDF (reference sequence). With 5 bases removed from V and 2 bases from J, the gap between germline ends came to 15 bases. This CDR3 has 15 residues. Here the CDR3 DNA reads TGTGCCACCAGCCAGCCCCGGGAGGGTAACACTGAAGCTTTCTTT. Translation gives CATSQPREGNTEAFF.